Following are 30 T cell receptor beta chains from one sample sequenced in a study of T-cell memory formation after mild COVID-19. TCRdb used MiXCR to reprocess the 5' RACE reads, holding one entry per CDR3 protein. The table lists roughly 240,000 distinct CDR3 sequences, less than 20% of them singletons. Sequencing was performed on PBMCs or a T cell subset sorted from them (not recorded which). Receptors were obtained from an adult woman who had mild COVID-19 (a few samples of this study predate the infection). Cell type and time point are not known.

The sample holds a few counts of this clonotype. The genes are TRBV20-1 and TRBJ2-1, with 10 positions matching TRBD2. V was pared by 6 bases and J by 2 bases, with 7 bases of the junction left unmatched. This CDR3 comprises 15 residues. The germline V gene encodes CDR1 DFQATT and CDR2 SNEGSKA (reference sequence). CDR3 residues: CSASPLAGPYNEQFF. In DNA form, the CDR3 reads TGCAGTGCCAGCCCACTAGCGGGGCCCTACAATGAGCAGTTCTTC.

This clonotype was observed a handful of times. The gene calls are TRBV2 and TRBJ2-3; D remains ambiguous. CDR1 is SNHLY, CDR2 FYNNEI, per germline. V was shortened by 1 base and J by 3 bases, with 11 bases between the two germline ends. The CDR3 has 15 amino acids. The CDR3 DNA is TGTGCCAGCAGTGAAGGAGTGCGACGGACAGATACGCAGTATTTT. Its protein is CASSEGVRRTDTQYF.

This clonotype was observed a handful of times. V usage is TRBV5-1 and J usage is TRBJ2-7; 7 nucleotides line up with TRBD1. This CDR3 is built from 15 residues. In germline, CDR1 is SGHRS, CDR2 YFSETQ. V dropped 3 bases and J dropped 6; count of bases not matched to a gene: 12. The CDR3 DNA reads as TGCGCCAGCAGCTGGGACCGGGTCACAGGGGCCGAGCAGTACTTC. It translates to CASSWDRVTGAEQYF.

The rearrangement uses TRBV12-3 or TRBV12-4 and TRBJ1-5, with 8 bases lining up with TRBD1. This CDR3 has 16 amino acids. The trim removed 1 base at V and 4 bases at J, leaving 6 bases unmatched. The chain's CDR3 is CASSLVGQGANQPQHF. The CDR3 coding sequence is TGTGCCAGCAGTTTAGTGGGGCAGGGGGCTAATCAGCCCCAGCATTTT.

Ten or more counts support this clonotype. The junction shows a germline mismatch at one end, possibly a read error. The chain couples TRBV20-1 to TRBJ2-7; TRBD2 is a possible D gene (7 bases). The length of the CDR3 is 14 residues. Germline V gives CDR1 DFQATT, CDR2 SNEGSKA (reference sequence). CDR3 residues: CSARGGGRGPLQHF. DNA for the CDR3: TGCAGTGCTAGAGGGGGGGGCAGGGGTCCCCTCCAGCACTTC.

This clonotype was seen only a few times. The chain uses TRBV6-7 and TRBJ1-5; 7 bases align to TRBD1. TRBV6-7 has ORF status, its function being uncertain. V lost 5 bases, J lost 5 bases, and 3 bases stayed unmatched. The CDR3 sequence is 13 residues long. CDR3 sequence: CASSATGDQPQHF. The CDR3 DNA follows: TGTGCCAGCAGTGCCACAGGGGATCAGCCCCAGCATTTT.

The V gene is TRBV4-3, the J gene TRBJ1-2; D might be TRBD1 (5 bases). Trimming removed 0 bases from V and 10 bases from J, with 18 bases in between. This CDR3 has 15 amino acids. Germline CDR1 LGHNA, CDR2 YSLEER. The chain's CDR3 is CASSQDIGAAGAYTF. The CDR3 nucleotides read TGCGCCAGCAGCCAAGATATTGGGGCCGCCGGTGCCTACACCTTC.

This clonotype was seen more than once but under ten times. The chain links TRBV4-1 to TRBJ1-5, with no clear D. CDR3 length: 16 amino acids. V was cut by 1 base and J by 2 bases, with 12 bases left in between. Germline V gene lookup returns CDR1 MGHRA and CDR2 YSYEKL. The CDR3 loop reads CASSQGHDGGNQPQHF. The CDR3 bases are TGCGCCAGCAGCCAAGGACACGATGGAGGCAATCAGCCCCAGCATTTT.

This chain uses TRBV12-3 or TRBV12-4 with TRBJ1-5, with 7 bases that match TRBD1. V trimming: 7 bases; J trimming: 4 bases; junction bases outside the gene matches: 7. This CDR3 comprises 14 residues. The CDR3: CASKSDRPNQPQHF. The CDR3, as DNA: TGTGCCAGCAAATCGGACAGGCCTAATCAGCCCCAGCATTTT.

In this sample, this clonotype turned up a few times. The chain carries TRBV3-1 and TRBJ2-7, with 8 bases that match TRBD2. V dropped 1 base and J dropped 5; count of bases not matched to a gene: 4. The CDR3 is made up of 14 amino acids. Per the germline V gene, CDR1 is LGHDT and CDR2 is YNNKEL (reference sequence). In DNA form, the CDR3 reads TGTGCCAGCAGCCAAGTGGGACTAGAAAACGAGCAGTACTTC. Translation: CASSQVGLENEQYF.

This clonotype has only a few counts. The chain joins TRBV25-1 to TRBJ2-3, with D perhaps matching TRBD2 (7 bases). Germline CDR1 MGHDK, CDR2 SYGVNS. The CDR3 spans 16 residues. V gave up 4 bases and J gave up 2 bases, with 16 bases separating them. Here the CDR3 DNA reads TGTGCCAGCAGTGTATGGGGGGGCTCCCACACAGATACGCAGTATTTT. This encodes CASSVWGGSHTDTQYF.

The sample holds a few counts of this clonotype. This rearrangement joins TRBV2 to TRBJ1-5; 9 bases align to TRBD1. J gave up 5 bases and V 8 bases, and 4 bases lay outside the gene matches. Germline CDR1 and CDR2: SNHLY and FYNNEI. This CDR3 contains 13 residues. CDR3 nucleotide sequence: TGTGCCAGCTCGGGACAGGGATATCAGCCCCAGCATTTT. Translating gives CASSGQGYQPQHF. The full variable domain, with the rest looked up from reference TRBV2 and TRBJ1-5, is EPEVTQTPSHQVTQMGQEVILRCVPISNHLYFYWYRQILGQKVEFLVSFYNNEISEKSEIFDDQFSVERPDGSNFTLKIRSTKLEDSAMYFCASSGQGYQPQHFGDGTRLSIL.

The V call is TRBV29-1, the J call TRBJ2-1; 7 bases agree with TRBD1. The CDR3 has 14 residues. Trimming removed 7 bases from V and 0 bases from J; junction bases left unmatched: 6. Germline V CDR1 and CDR2: SQVTM, ANQGSEA. In DNA, the CDR3 is TGCAGCGCTACGACAGGGAGCTCCTACAATGAGCAGTTCTTC. It encodes CSATTGSSYNEQFF.

This clonotype was detected ten times or more. The chain couples TRBV7-9 to TRBJ1-6, with a tentative D call TRBD1 (5 bases). The V end was cut by 1 base, the J end by 7 bases, with 17 bases between. The CDR3 totals 17 residues. The germline CDR1 and CDR2 sequences are SEHNR and FQNEAQ (reference sequence). This chain's CDR3 is CASSLDRWLGGNSPLHF. The CDR3, as DNA: TGTGCCAGCAGCTTAGACCGATGGCTGGGGGGGAATTCACCCCTCCACTTT.

The rearrangement joins TRBV11-3 to TRBJ1-4; D is undetermined. With 3 bases removed from V and 5 bases from J, the gap between germline ends came to 7 bases. This CDR3 is 13 amino acids long. Germline CDR1 SGHNT, CDR2 YENEEA. The CDR3 sequence is CASSLVLNEKLFF. DNA of the CDR3: TGTGCCAGCAGCTTGGTTCTGAATGAAAAACTGTTTTTT.

This clonotype was seen a handful of times. J is TRBJ2-7 and V is TRBV7-2; the D is unclear. The CDR3 covers 13 residues. V shed 5 bases and J shed 3 bases, with 11 bases lying between them. Germline V lookup: CDR1 SGHTA, CDR2 FQGNSA. CDR3 bases: TGTGCCAGCAGCCACACCTTGGGCTACGAGCAGTACTTC. Translation: CASSHTLGYEQYF. Full variable domain (remainder filled in from reference TRBV7-2 and TRBJ2-7): GAGVSQSPSNKVTEKGKDVELRCDPISGHTALYWYRQSLGQGLEFLIYFQGNSAPDKSGLPSDRFSAERTGGSVSTLTIQRTQQEDSAVYLCASSHTLGYEQYFGPGTRLTVT.

This clonotype has just a few counts. The chain is built from TRBV11-2 and TRBJ2-1, with 10 bases fitting TRBD1. With 1 base clipped from V and 15 bases from J, the junction kept 15 bases outside the gene matches. CDR3 size: 16 residues. CDR1 and CDR2 from the germline V gene are SGHAT and FQNNGV. CDR3 sequence reads: CASSLGQGARGTSLFF. In DNA form, the CDR3 reads TGTGCCAGCAGCTTAGGACAGGGGGCGCGGGGGACTAGTCTGTTCTTC.

The chain employs TRBV12-3 or TRBV12-4 and TRBJ2-1; 15 nucleotides agree with TRBD2. The V segment lost 5 bases and the J segment 5 bases; nucleotides outside the gene matches: 1. This CDR3 region has 15 residues. The CDR3 region is CASSRTSGGDNEQFF. In DNA, the CDR3 is TGTGCCAGCAGTCGGACTAGCGGGGGGGACAATGAGCAGTTCTTC.

The genes are TRBV6-2 or TRBV6-3 and TRBJ2-5; TRBD2 matches at 9 bases. This CDR3 has 17 residues. Germline assignment: CDR1 MNHEY and CDR2 SVGEGT. Germline trimming cut 3 bases from V and 4 bases from J; bases unmatched to any gene: 12. CDR3 sequence: CASSYDASGMRGETQYF. The CDR3 coding sequence is TGTGCCAGCAGTTATGATGCTAGCGGGATGCGGGGAGAGACCCAGTACTTC.

This chain's CDR3 is CAWAPGRPTYEQYF. The CDR3 nucleotides are TGTGCCTGGGCTCCAGGGAGGCCTACCTACGAGCAGTACTTC. The chain employs TRBV30 and TRBJ2-7, with D maybe TRBD2 (6 bases). Germline CDR1 reads GTSNPN; CDR2 reads SVGIG (reference sequence). V was pared by 5 bases and J by 2 bases, with 16 bases between. CDR3 length: 14 residues.

The chain has TRBV29-1 and TRBJ1-1; no definite D call. The CDR3 extends over 15 amino acids. The V and J ends lost 0 bases and 0 bases respectively, with 11 bases between them. The germline gives CDR1 SQVTM, CDR2 ANQGSEA. Here the CDR3 reads CSVEDRRSLNTEAFF. CDR3 DNA sequence: TGCAGCGTTGAAGATCGTCGGAGCCTGAACACTGAAGCTTTCTTT.

This clonotype was seen a handful of times. This chain joins TRBV7-2 and TRBJ2-1; D remains unclear. Looked up from germline, CDR1 is SGHTA and CDR2 is FQGNSA. V lost 2 bases and J lost 8, with 4 bases in between. This CDR3 spans 11 amino acids. As DNA, the CDR3 is TGTGCCAGCAGCTTAAAGTATGAGCAGTTCTTC. This sequence encodes CASSLKYEQFF.

This clonotype occurred a few times. The DNA for the CDR3 is TGCGCCAGCAGCTTGGGGAGCGGGAGCACAGATACGCAGTATTTT. Translated: CASSLGSGSTDTQYF. This chain uses TRBV5-1 with TRBJ2-3; possibly TRBD2 for D (6 bases). Trimming took off 0 bases at V and 0 bases at J, with 8 bases between the two ends. CDR1 SGHRS and CDR2 YFSETQ come from the germline V gene. The CDR3 totals 15 residues.

In this sample, this clonotype turned up a few times. The chain recombines TRBV9 with TRBJ1-3, with TRBD1 identical over 8 bases. Germline loops: CDR1 SGDLS, CDR2 YYNGEE. Trimming cost V 0 bases and J 3 bases; bases outside gene matches: 2. CDR3 size: 15 residues. The CDR3, as DNA: TGTGCCAGCAGCGTAGAGACAGGGGATGGAAACACCATATATTTT. Protein product: CASSVETGDGNTIYF.

This clonotype was seen more than once but under ten times. The chain is built from TRBV12-3 or TRBV12-4 and TRBJ1-5, with D possibly being TRBD1 (6 bases). The CDR3 has 14 amino acids. V lost 6 bases and J 5 bases, leaving 14 bases between the germline ends. CDR3 protein: CASSKQGSHQPQHF. CDR3 nucleotides: TGTGCCAGCAGCAAACAGGGATCTCATCAGCCCCAGCATTTT.

Only a few counts were recorded for this clonotype. The rearrangement uses TRBV5-1 and TRBJ2-1, with TRBD1 matching over 9 bases. CDR3 length: 15 amino acids. After removal of 0 bases from V and 9 bases from J, the junction contained 7 bases not matched to a gene. Germline loops: CDR1 SGHRS, CDR2 YFSETQ. The CDR3 region has the DNA TGCGCCAGCAGCTTGGTTGGGACAGGGTCCTTTGAGCAGTTCTTC. Protein product: CASSLVGTGSFEQFF.

This clonotype has just a few counts. This chain joins TRBV18 and TRBJ2-1; D perhaps matches TRBD1 (6 bases). The germline V and J ends were trimmed by 3 bases and 4 bases, with 19 bases remaining between them. Germline assignment: CDR1 KGHSH and CDR2 LQKENI. There are 17 residues in the CDR3. CDR3 sequence: CASSPTPTGKVYNEQFF. The DNA of the CDR3 is TGTGCCAGCTCACCTACCCCAACAGGGAAGGTTTACAATGAGCAGTTCTTC.

J is TRBJ2-7 and V is TRBV2, with D uncertain. Germline V gene data show CDR1 as SNHLY and CDR2 as FYNNEI. Trimming removed 7 bases at V and 3 bases at J, with 13 bases between. The CDR3 loop spans 13 amino acids. Here the CDR3 reads CASNKVRNYEQYF. The CDR3 bases are TGTGCCAGCAATAAGGTCAGAAACTACGAGCAGTACTTC.

There are a few counts of this clonotype. The chain uses TRBV18 and TRBJ1-2; the D gene is possibly TRBD1 (6 bases). The germline CDR1 and CDR2 sequences are KGHSH and LQKENI. The CDR3 length is 13 residues. The germline V and J ends were trimmed by 2 bases and 8 bases, with 12 bases remaining between them. The CDR3 nucleotides read TGTGCCAGCTCACCAGCTACAGGGTTCGGCTACACCTTC. Translation gives CASSPATGFGYTF.

This clonotype was counted a few times. V is TRBV15 and J is TRBJ2-7; D is possibly TRBD2 (6 bases). Germline V gives CDR1 LNHNV, CDR2 YYDKDF (reference sequence). The CDR3 length is 14 residues. Trimming removed 1 base from V and 3 bases from J, with 10 bases in between. The CDR3 loop is CATSRALGGYEQYF. The CDR3 nucleotides read TGTGCCACCAGCAGAGCCCTGGGAGGCTACGAGCAGTACTTC.